The 27 T cell receptor beta chains below all came from one sample that was sequenced in a study of CD8 T cells in Susac syndrome. RNA in amounts of about 0.5 to 1 ug was reverse transcribed with random hexamers. TCRdb used MiXCR to reprocess the immunoSEQ multiplex PCR reads, holding one entry per CDR3 protein. This table holds 110,000 to 150,000 distinct CDR3 sequences, approximately 95% found once. Sequenced sample: CD4+ T cells from PBMCs. These TCRs come from a human donor with Susac syndrome.

This chain joins TRBV20-1 and TRBJ1-2, with a possible D match to TRBD1 (5 bases). The V gene's germline CDR1 is DFQATT and CDR2 SNEGSKA (reference sequence). Deletions cut 4 bases from V and 8 bases from J, with 11 bases between. The CDR3 runs 11 residues. The CDR3 here is CSATGTWGYTF. The DNA for the CDR3 is TGCAGTGCTACCGGGACTTGGGGCTACACCTTC.

The genes are TRBV28 and TRBJ2-4; a weak D match, TRBD2 (6 bases). The length of the CDR3 is 13 residues. CDR1 and CDR2 from the germline V gene are MDHEN and SYDVKM. The V end was cut by 8 bases, the J end by 3 bases, with 11 bases between. The DNA for the CDR3 is TGTGCCAGCCGGGACTCGGGCAAAAACATTCAGTACTTC. Protein product: CASRDSGKNIQYF.

V is TRBV25-1 and J is TRBJ2-5; D is uncertain. Between the trimmed V and J ends, which lost 5 bases and 1 base, there was a span of 17 bases. The CDR3 has 16 amino acids. Germline CDR1 MGHDK, CDR2 SYGVNS. The CDR3 sequence: CASSSLERGFQETQYF. The CDR3 nucleotides read TGTGCCAGCAGTTCATTAGAGCGCGGTTTCCAAGAGACCCAGTACTTC.

The genes are TRBV3-1 and TRBJ2-7; TRBD2 matches 7 bases. V was clipped by 1 base and J by 1 base; unmatched bases: 4. The CDR3 consists of 15 residues. The V gene's germline CDR1 is LGHDT and CDR2 YNNKEL (reference sequence). Here the CDR3 DNA reads TGTGCCAGCAGCCAAGGAAGGGAGGGATCCTACGAGCAGTACTTC. Its protein product is CASSQGREGSYEQYF.

V gene TRBV5-4 combines with J gene TRBJ2-3; 12 bases line up with TRBD2. The germline V gene has CDR1 SGHNT and CDR2 YYREEE (reference sequence). V lost 0 bases to trimming and J lost 6 bases; unmatched junction nucleotides: 8. The CDR3 totals 17 residues. As DNA, the CDR3 is TGTGCCAGCAGCTTGGGGCTAGCGGGAGGGCTGAGGGATACGCAGTATTTT. Amino acid sequence: CASSLGLAGGLRDTQYF.

This clonotype was seen only once. The chain carries TRBV4-1 and TRBJ2-5; TRBD2 matches 13 bases. J lost 2 bases, V lost 0 bases, and 3 bases had no gene match. Germline lookup yields CDR1 MGHRA and CDR2 YSYEKL. The CDR3 runs 17 residues. The CDR3 DNA reads TGCGCCAGCAGCCAAGATAGGACTAGCGGGGGACAAGAGACCCAGTACTTC. Translation: CASSQDRTSGGQETQYF.

This clonotype has only one observation. The V and J genes are TRBV6-6 and TRBJ2-1; 12 bases are shared with TRBD1. The CDR3 totals 15 residues. V gave up 9 bases and J gave up 6 bases; unmatched junction bases: 9. Germline lookup yields CDR1 MNHNY and CDR2 SVGAGI (reference sequence). CDR3 in DNA: TGTGCCAGTCGGGACAGGGGGCTTTCGGGCAATGAGCAGTTCTTC. Translation gives CASRDRGLSGNEQFF.

This clonotype was found once. The V gene is TRBV24-1, the J gene TRBJ2-7; D possibly matches TRBD1 or TRBD2 (5 bases each). The CDR3 runs 14 residues. V was clipped by 8 bases and J by 2 bases, with 15 bases between them. Germline values: CDR1 KGHDR, CDR2 SFDVKD. The CDR3 DNA sequence: TGTGCCACCAAGCAAGGGGACGGTCCCTACGAGCAGTACTTC. Its protein product is CATKQGDGPYEQYF.

The V and J genes are TRBV6-5 and TRBJ1-4, with D possibly TRBD1 on 5 matching bases. This CDR3 spans 13 amino acids. From germline, CDR1 is MNHEY and CDR2 SVGAGI. With 2 bases removed from V and 10 bases from J, the gap between germline ends came to 11 bases. The CDR3 DNA reads TGTGCCAGCAGTTACGCCAGTGGGACAAAACTGTTTTTT. It translates to CASSYASGTKLFF.

The gene calls are TRBV25-1 and TRBJ1-5; possibly TRBD1 for D (5 bases). CDR3 size: 12 residues. Trimming cost V 1 base and J 7 bases, with 5 bases left between them. Looked up from germline, CDR1 is MGHDK and CDR2 is SYGVNS. This CDR3 is CASSEWGQPQHF. CDR3 bases: TGTGCCAGCAGTGAATGGGGGCAGCCCCAGCATTTT.

The chain couples TRBV20-1 to TRBJ2-5; D not certain. CDR1 and CDR2 from the germline V gene are DFQATT and SNEGSKA (reference sequence). The CDR3 totals 12 residues. Trimming took 7 bases from V and 0 from J, leaving 9 bases between them. CDR3 region: CSGRQYQETQYF. Written as DNA, the CDR3 is TGCAGTGGTCGGCAGTACCAAGAGACCCAGTACTTC.

The chain links TRBV27 to TRBJ2-3; D remains ambiguous. CDR1 and CDR2 (germline): MNHEY, SMNVEV (reference sequence). V was trimmed by 5 bases and J by 2 bases, leaving 8 bases between them. The CDR3 loop spans 13 amino acids. The CDR3 DNA reads TGTGCCAGCAGTACCTCCTACACAGATACGCAGTATTTT. This codes for CASSTSYTDTQYF.

The chain couples TRBV19 to TRBJ1-5; D might be TRBD1 (6 bases). The V end was cut by 5 bases, the J end by 5 bases, with 13 bases between. CDR3 length: 14 residues. In germline, CDR1 is LNHDA, CDR2 SQIVND (reference sequence). This chain's CDR3 is CASSPGQRYQPQHF. As DNA, the CDR3 is TGTGCCAGTAGTCCCGGACAGCGTTATCAGCCCCAGCATTTT.

The chain employs TRBV29-1 and TRBJ1-2; D unresolved. Germline V CDR1 and CDR2: SQVTM, ANQGSEA. The CDR3 is 14 residues long. Trimming removed 2 bases from V and 0 bases from J, with 10 bases in between. CDR3 bases: TGCAGCGTTGAACGAGGACGATCTAACTATGGCTACACCTTC. Residues: CSVERGRSNYGYTF.

V and J are TRBV19 and TRBJ1-2; D not certain. The CDR3 length is 15 residues. Trimming shortened V by 7 bases and J by 0 bases, and 15 bases separated the two germline ends. The germline CDR1 and CDR2 sequences are LNHDA and SQIVND (reference sequence). As DNA, the CDR3 is TGTGCCAGTACGGGCACGCAGATCTCTAACTATGGCTACACCTTC. It specifies CASTGTQISNYGYTF.

The CDR3, as DNA: TGCAGCGTTGTTGGAGGACAGGGGCAAACAGATACGCAGTATTTT. Its protein product is CSVVGGQGQTDTQYF. The chain recombines TRBV29-1 with TRBJ2-3; TRBD1 aligns across 9 bases. Germline loops: CDR1 SQVTM, CDR2 ANQGSEA. Unmatched junction bases numbered 8, after V lost 4 bases and J lost 3 bases. The CDR3 contains 15 residues.

This rearrangement joins TRBV4-2 to TRBJ2-6, with TRBD1 matching 8 bases. Germline trimming cut 3 bases from V and 1 base from J; bases unmatched to any gene: 8. This CDR3 spans 18 amino acids. The V gene's germline CDR1 is LGHNA and CDR2 YNFKEQ. The CDR3 DNA follows: TGTGCCAGCAGCCAGCGCAGGGGGCTAAGTTCTGGGGCCAACGTCCTGACTTTC. It yields the protein CASSQRRGLSSGANVLTF.

The gene calls are TRBV19 and TRBJ2-2, with 8 bases aligning to TRBD1. The CDR3 runs to 16 residues. The germline CDR1 and CDR2 sequences are LNHDA and SQIVND (reference sequence). Trimming took 4 bases from V and 9 from J; bases not matched to a gene: 13. CDR3: CASSRTQGAWTRELFF. Here the CDR3 DNA reads TGTGCCAGTAGTAGGACCCAGGGGGCTTGGACCAGGGAGCTGTTTTTT. Based on the CDR3 plus reference TRBV19 and TRBJ2-2, the full variable domain is DGGITQSPKYLFRKEGQNVTLSCEQNLNHDAMYWYRQDPGQGLRLIYYSQIVNDFQKGDIAEGYSVSREKKESFPLTVTSAQKNPTAFYLCASSRTQGAWTRELFFGEGSRLTVL.

This sequence joins TRBV7-2 and TRBJ1-5; D uncertain. The CDR3 sequence is 14 residues long. CDR1 is SGHTA and CDR2 is FQGNSA in the germline V gene. The V and J ends lost 5 bases and 0 bases respectively, with 8 bases between them. The CDR3 loop is CASSQYDSNQPQHF. The CDR3 DNA reads as TGTGCCAGCAGCCAGTACGATAGCAATCAGCCCCAGCATTTT. Looking up the rest from reference TRBV7-2 and TRBJ1-5 gives the full variable domain: GAGVSQSPSNKVTEKGKDVELRCDPISGHTALYWYRQSLGQGLEFLIYFQGNSAPDKSGLPSDRFSAERTGGSVSTLTIQRTQQEDSAVYLCASSQYDSNQPQHFGDGTRLSIL.

CDR3 bases: TGTGCCAGCAGCCCGACAGGGCCGCTAGGCTACACCTTC. Amino acid sequence: CASSPTGPLGYTF. V gene TRBV12-3 or TRBV12-4 combines with J gene TRBJ1-2; TRBD1 matches 7 bases. The CDR3 consists of 13 residues. The junction had 9 bases not matched to a gene; V was cut back by 6 bases and J by 8 bases.

The genes are TRBV2 and TRBJ2-3, with 9 bases aligning to TRBD1. CDR1 is SNHLY, CDR2 FYNNEI, per germline. This CDR3 has 15 residues. J gave up 4 bases and V 9 bases, and 11 bases lay outside the gene matches. The CDR3 sequence: CASKQQGALADTQYF. CDR3 coding DNA: TGTGCCAGTAAGCAACAGGGGGCACTGGCAGATACGCAGTATTTT. Variable domain in full (rest from reference TRBV2 and TRBJ2-3): EPEVTQTPSHQVTQMGQEVILRCVPISNHLYFYWYRQILGQKVEFLVSFYNNEISEKSEIFDDQFSVERPDGSNFTLKIRSTKLEDSAMYFCASKQQGALADTQYFGPGTRLTVL.

The chain is built from TRBV7-9 and TRBJ1-4; D might be TRBD1 (5 bases). Trimming pared 0 bases from V and 7 bases from J, leaving 15 bases between. This CDR3 has 16 amino acids. The germline CDR1 and CDR2 sequences are SEHNR and FQNEAQ (reference sequence). Written as DNA, the CDR3 is TGTGCCAGCAGCTTAGCGGTACGGCAGGGTGGTGAAAAACTGTTTTTT. Its protein product is CASSLAVRQGGEKLFF.

The chain combines TRBV15 with TRBJ1-4; TRBD1 matches 8 bases. CDR1 and CDR2 (germline): LNHNV, YYDKDF (reference sequence). The CDR3 spans 14 residues. The V segment lost 5 bases and the J segment 8 bases; nucleotides outside the gene matches: 7. CDR3 in amino acids: CATSRRQGREKLFF. DNA of the CDR3: TGTGCCACCAGCCGTCGACAGGGGCGGGAAAAACTGTTTTTT.

The chain is built from TRBV5-1 and TRBJ2-5; D not certain. Trimming removed 0 bases at V and 4 bases at J, with 7 bases between. The germline V gene has CDR1 SGHRS and CDR2 YFSETQ. The CDR3 sequence is 13 residues long. The CDR3 reads CASSLGNRETQYF. CDR3 DNA sequence: TGCGCCAGCAGCTTGGGAAATAGAGAGACCCAGTACTTC.

The chain joins TRBV11-2 to TRBJ1-1; D gene ambiguous. Germline V gene data show CDR1 as SGHAT and CDR2 as FQNNGV. V lost 0 bases to trimming and J lost 0 bases, with 8 bases between them. The CDR3 consists of 15 residues. CDR3 sequence reads: CASSLESSMNTEAFF. For the CDR3, the DNA is TGTGCCAGCAGCTTAGAAAGCAGCATGAACACTGAAGCTTTCTTT.

The rearrangement links TRBV5-1 to TRBJ2-3; D might be TRBD2 (5 bases). CDR3 size: 15 residues. Germline-derived CDR1 and CDR2 are SGHRS and YFSETQ. Trimming removed 1 base from V and 1 base from J, with 10 bases in between. CDR3 residues: CASSLKVGGTDTQYF. As DNA, the CDR3 is TGCGCCAGCAGCTTGAAAGTCGGGGGCACAGATACGCAGTATTTT.

V and J are TRBV12-3 or TRBV12-4 and TRBJ2-2; no reliable D call. The CDR3 consists of 12 residues. Trimming shortened V by 1 base and J by 9 bases, and 6 bases separated the two germline ends. The CDR3 region has the DNA TGTGCCAGCAGTTTAGGGACCCGGGAGCTGTTTTTT. It is translated as CASSLGTRELFF.